The entry below gives a single T cell receptor (beta chain) sequence along with its context. What it recognizes is unknown. Clones were sequenced by immunoSEQ multiplex PCR, and TCRdb holds only the in-frame ones, with some missing. Among about 980,000 clones, more than 75% were seen once, and the ten largest hold about 1.5%. The data are from a study of shared clonotypes between healthy human individuals. Study-wide points: Sharing across four donors was highest in naive CD4 (roughly 5%) and lowest in memory CD8 (roughly 0.4%). Researchers sampled only blood; tissue repertoires likely differ. Rarefaction showed that sequencing of sorted subsets was incomplete (despite large depth).

V shed 5 bases and J shed 3 bases, with 14 bases lying between them. CDR1 is MNHEY and CDR2 is SMNVEV in the germline V gene (reference sequence). The CDR3 totals 15 residues. This receptor was taken from a man younger than 35 in good health. This chain connects TRBV27 to TRBJ1-5; tentative D call: TRBD1 (5 bases). Sequencing was done on a sample of memory CD4+ T cells sorted from blood. Documented subset: CD45RA-negative fraction. CDR3 sequence reads: CASSVGTEANQPQHF. CDR3 coding DNA: TGTGCCAGCAGTGTCGGGACGGAAGCCAATCAGCCCCAGCATTTT.